This TCR beta chain was obtained from a study of blood T cell repertoires in COVID-19. Study overall: Samples representing acute and convalescent COVID-19 were sourced from the United States, Italy and Spain. In each case, the material was cDNA or gDNA derived from T cells, B-cell-depleted T cells, or PBMCs.

Trimming removed 1 base from V and 9 bases from J; junction bases left unmatched: 13. The CDR3 is made up of 17 amino acids. Germline loops: CDR1 MDHEN, CDR2 SYDVKM. As handled by the study authors: Quantification of nucleated cells was approximated via reference gene primer amplification. Data came from immunoSEQ multiplex PCR; TCRdb stores just in-frame clones and leaves some out. V and J calls and clone size come straight from that table; D and trimming were deduced from the DNA. Of 120,000 to 150,000 clones detected, approximately 90% appear once; the ten largest clones hold 3.5% to 5.5%. The sample comprised peripheral blood. The genes are TRBV28 and TRBJ2-1; 9 bases map to TRBD2. The sequence was obtained from a woman aged 40 to 49 with acute or convalescent COVID-19. CDR3 DNA: TGTGCCAGCAGTTTATTCCCCCGGGGCGGGGGGGCGTCTGAGCAGTTCTTC. This sequence encodes CASSLFPRGGGASEQFF.